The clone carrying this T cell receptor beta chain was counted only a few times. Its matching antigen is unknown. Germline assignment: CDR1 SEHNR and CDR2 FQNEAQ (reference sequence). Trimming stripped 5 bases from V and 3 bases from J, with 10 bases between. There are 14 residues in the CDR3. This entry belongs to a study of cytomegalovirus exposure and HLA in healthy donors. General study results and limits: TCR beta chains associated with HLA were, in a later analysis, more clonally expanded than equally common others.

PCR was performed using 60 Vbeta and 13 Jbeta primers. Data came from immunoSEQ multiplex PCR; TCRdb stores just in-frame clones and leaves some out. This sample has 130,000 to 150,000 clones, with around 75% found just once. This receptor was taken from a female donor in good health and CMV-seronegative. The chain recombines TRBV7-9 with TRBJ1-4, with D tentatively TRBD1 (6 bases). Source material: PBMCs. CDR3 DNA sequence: TGTGCCAGCAGCACCGACAGGCCTAATGAAAAACTGTTTTTT. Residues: CASSTDRPNEKLFF. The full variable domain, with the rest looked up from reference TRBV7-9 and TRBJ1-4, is DTGVSQNPRHKITKRGQNVTFRCDPISEHNRLYWYRQTLGQGPEFLTYFQNEAQLEKSRLLSDRFSAERPKGSFSTLEIQRTEQGDSAMYLCASSTDRPNEKLFFGSGTQLSVL.